The next 21 T cell receptor beta chains were all read from a single sample in a study of a mutant IDH1 vaccine in newly diagnosed glioma. Here immunoSEQ multiplex PCR was the method, and the copy in TCRdb shows in-frame clones only, minus some. Counted here are tens of thousands of clones, about nine tenths occurring once; the ten biggest clones make up around 1.5%. Antigen specificity for these receptors is unknown. The time point is: week 35, safety follow-up. The content of each vaccine dose was 300 ug of mutant IDH1 20-mer peptide, and topical imiquimod accompanied it. Sample: PBMCs, taken from a glioma patient whose treatment included an IDH1 peptide vaccine. All receptors derive from a man aged 35 to 55 with glioma.

This clone occurred a few times. J is TRBJ1-4 and V is TRBV5-1; D possibly corresponds to TRBD1 (5 bases). Trimming shortened V by 0 bases and J by 7 bases, and 13 bases separated the two germline ends. Germline-derived CDR1 and CDR2 are SGHRS and YFSETQ. CDR3 length: 15 residues. The CDR3 region is CASSLAGTHSEKLFF. The CDR3, as DNA: TGCGCCAGCAGCTTGGCCGGGACCCACTCTGAAAAACTGTTTTTT.

The chain uses TRBV4-1 and TRBJ2-5; 10 bases are shared with TRBD2. The CDR3 is 17 residues long. V dropped 0 bases and J dropped 2; count of bases not matched to a gene: 6. CDR1 MGHRA and CDR2 YSYEKL come from the germline V gene. CDR3 in amino acids: CASSQDPGLAVQETQYF. CDR3 sequence (DNA): TGCGCCAGCAGCCAAGATCCCGGACTAGCGGTACAAGAGACCCAGTACTTC.

V and J are TRBV18 and TRBJ2-3; D possibly corresponds to TRBD1 (7 bases). Trimming removed 3 bases from V and 0 bases from J, with 13 bases in between. CDR3 length: 16 residues. Germline V lookup: CDR1 KGHSH, CDR2 LQKENI. The CDR3 loop reads CASSPMSGGSTDTQYF. The CDR3 DNA is TGTGCCAGCTCACCCATGTCAGGGGGGAGCACAGATACGCAGTATTTT.

The rearrangement links TRBV7-2 to TRBJ1-5; 9 bases match TRBD1. The CDR3 has 14 residues. Trimming at V came to 5 bases and at J to 4 bases, leaving 3 bases not matched to a gene. Germline V gene sequence: CDR1 SGHTA, CDR2 FQGNSA. CDR3 nucleotide sequence: TGTGCCAGCAGCGACAGGGGGGGTAATCAGCCCCAGCATTTT. Its translation: CASSDRGGNQPQHF.

The rearrangement uses TRBV19 and TRBJ2-7; 12 bases line up with TRBD1. With V trimmed by 2 bases and J by 7 bases, 9 bases remained unmatched. In germline, CDR1 is LNHDA, CDR2 SQIVND (reference sequence). This CDR3 spans 16 amino acids. Written as DNA, the CDR3 is TGTGCCAGTAGTATACCGGGGACAGGGGGCTCCCTGGAGCAGTACTTC. It translates to CASSIPGTGGSLEQYF.

This clone has just one count. V is TRBV9 and J is TRBJ2-7; no clear D gene. Germline CDR1 is SGDLS and CDR2 is YYNGEE. CDR3 length equals 13 residues. Trimming removed 3 bases from V and 5 bases from J, with 12 bases in between. This chain's CDR3 is CASSALDRNEQYF. In DNA form, the CDR3 reads TGTGCCAGCAGCGCCCTAGATAGGAACGAGCAGTACTTC.

This rearrangement joins TRBV6-1 to TRBJ1-3; D gene unclear. The length of the CDR3 is 14 residues. Trimming shortened V by 5 bases and J by 0 bases, and 8 bases separated the two germline ends. The germline gives CDR1 MNHNS, CDR2 SASEGT. CDR3 coding DNA: TGTGCCAGCAGTCTGCCAGGCTCTGGAAACACCATATATTTT. Protein sequence: CASSLPGSGNTIYF.

This clone was detected only once. The chain couples TRBV2 to TRBJ1-5, with D maybe TRBD1 (6 bases). The germline V gene encodes CDR1 SNHLY and CDR2 FYNNEI. CDR3 size: 15 residues. Trimming stripped 7 bases from V and 5 bases from J, with 18 bases between. The CDR3 spells CASTIRGNRDQPQHF. In DNA, the CDR3 is TGTGCCAGCACCATTAGGGGGAATCGTGATCAGCCCCAGCATTTT.

The chain recombines TRBV19 with TRBJ2-1; 9 nucleotides line up with TRBD2. This CDR3 has 15 amino acids. J was trimmed by 4 bases and V by 7 bases; bases with no gene match: 8. Germline loops: CDR1 LNHDA, CDR2 SQIVND (reference sequence). The CDR3 DNA sequence: TGTGCCAGTACCTTAGCGGGAGAGTATTACAATGAGCAGTTCTTC. Its protein product is CASTLAGEYYNEQFF.

The chain is built from TRBV4-3 and TRBJ1-4; D is possibly TRBD1 (5 bases). V lost 0 bases and J 7 bases, leaving 15 bases between the germline ends. The CDR3 is 16 amino acids. Per the germline V gene, CDR1 is LGHNA and CDR2 is YSLEER. The CDR3 DNA reads as TGCGCCAGCAGCCAAGATCTTTACGGGGGTTCTGAAAAACTGTTTTTT. This gives the protein CASSQDLYGGSEKLFF.

V gene TRBV5-1 combines with J gene TRBJ2-5, with 9 bases matching TRBD1. This CDR3 contains 13 residues. Germline V CDR1 and CDR2: SGHRS, YFSETQ. V gave up 5 bases and J gave up 5 bases; unmatched junction bases: 4. CDR3 loop: CASRQGAAETQYF. The CDR3 nucleotides read TGCGCCAGCAGACAGGGGGCAGCGGAGACCCAGTACTTC.

J is TRBJ2-7 and V is TRBV19; D might be TRBD1 (6 bases). The CDR3 is made up of 14 amino acids. The ends were cut back, 3 bases at V and 3 bases at J, with 12 bases in the middle. CDR1 is LNHDA, CDR2 SQIVND, per germline (reference sequence). CDR3 coding DNA: TGTGCCAGTAGTATTCGGACAGCTGTCTACGAGCAGTACTTC. It yields the protein CASSIRTAVYEQYF.

Here the CDR3 reads CASSQESVAGIYNEQFF. The CDR3 DNA reads TGCGCCAGCAGCCAAGAATCGGTAGCGGGTATTTACAATGAGCAGTTCTTC. The rearrangement joins TRBV4-3 to TRBJ2-1; TRBD2 matches at 7 bases. Germline V lookup: CDR1 LGHNA, CDR2 YSLEER. V lost 0 bases, J lost 4 bases, and 9 bases stayed unmatched. This CDR3 has 17 residues.

This sequence joins TRBV7-9 and TRBJ2-7; 8 nucleotides align to TRBD1. Germline assignment: CDR1 SEHNR and CDR2 FQNEAQ (reference sequence). CDR3 length: 13 residues. The V segment lost 6 bases and the J segment 4 bases; nucleotides outside the gene matches: 5. The chain's CDR3 is CASRPQGAYEQYF. The CDR3 nucleotides read TGTGCCAGCAGACCCCAGGGGGCTTACGAGCAGTACTTC.

This clone showed up just a few times. The chain has TRBV19 and TRBJ2-3; 11 positions agree with TRBD2. Trimming cost V 6 bases and J 3 bases; bases outside gene matches: 8. The germline V gene encodes CDR1 LNHDA and CDR2 SQIVND (reference sequence). The CDR3 consists of 16 residues. As DNA, the CDR3 is TGTGCCAGTAGGCGCCAACTAGCGGGAGAAACAGATACGCAGTATTTT. Amino acid sequence: CASRRQLAGETDTQYF.

This clone was seen a few times. The rearrangement uses TRBV13 and TRBJ1-5, with 7 bases aligning to TRBD1. V lost 7 bases, J lost 2 bases, and 8 bases stayed unmatched. The CDR3 runs 15 residues. Germline V gene data show CDR1 as PRHDT and CDR2 as FYEKMQ (reference sequence). The CDR3 DNA follows: TGTGCCAGCACCAGGGGAGGGGGCGGCAATCAGCCCCAGCATTTT. Translated, it gives CASTRGGGGNQPQHF.

V is TRBV27 and J is TRBJ2-2, with D perhaps matching TRBD1 (6 bases). The CDR3 is made up of 15 amino acids. Germline V gene data show CDR1 as MNHEY and CDR2 as SMNVEV (reference sequence). With 4 bases removed from V and 5 bases from J, the gap between germline ends came to 14 bases. As DNA, the CDR3 is TGTGCCAGCAGTTCAACCCCTACAGGGACCGGGGAGCTGTTTTTT. Translation gives CASSSTPTGTGELFF.

This clone was picked up one time. The chain has TRBV5-4 and TRBJ2-7; D possibly uses TRBD1 or TRBD2 (5 bases each). Deletions cut 3 bases from V and 0 bases from J, with 10 bases between. CDR1 is SGHNT and CDR2 is YYREEE in the germline V gene (reference sequence). The CDR3 is made up of 14 amino acids. CDR3 nucleotide sequence: TGTGCCAGCAGCTCCGGGACGGCCTCCTACGAGCAGTACTTC. It is translated as CASSSGTASYEQYF.

The gene calls are TRBV5-1 and TRBJ1-4, with D perhaps matching TRBD1 (5 bases). V lost 4 bases, J lost 0 bases, and 10 bases lay in between. The germline CDR1 and CDR2 sequences are SGHRS and YFSETQ. This CDR3 is built from 15 residues. DNA for the CDR3: TGCGCCAGCAGCGTGACAGTTTCAACTAATGAAAAACTGTTTTTT. Its translation is CASSVTVSTNEKLFF.

V gene TRBV18 combines with J gene TRBJ1-2; 7 nucleotides align to TRBD1. The CDR3 totals 13 residues. After removal of 1 base from V and 14 bases from J, the junction contained 10 bases not matched to a gene. Germline-derived CDR1 and CDR2 are KGHSH and LQKENI. CDR3 in DNA: TGTGCCAGCTCACCACTCGACAGGGCCCTCGAAACCTTC. Encoded protein: CASSPLDRALETF.

The chain recombines TRBV4-1 with TRBJ2-3; D not certain. CDR3 length equals 12 residues. CDR1 MGHRA and CDR2 YSYEKL come from the germline V gene. Trimming took 2 bases from V and 10 from J, leaving 10 bases between them. The CDR3 sequence: CASSQLGRAQYF. CDR3 bases: TGCGCCAGCAGCCAACTGGGTAGGGCGCAGTATTTT.